Included here is one T cell receptor (beta chain) sequence, with context. Its matching antigen is unknown. The study recruited healthy Caucasian donors from Russia who were aged about 6 to 90. These data are taken from a study of blood T cells in healthy people across ages. The V and J ends lost 2 bases and 5 bases, in that order; junction bases with no gene match: 2. Per germline, CDR1 MNHEY and CDR2 SMNVEV (reference sequence). The CDR3 contains 14 residues. A sample-barcoded 5' primer and a J-beta primer mix were used in a second PCR of about 7 to 12 cycles. Each cDNA molecule carried a tag from a template-switch adaptor that contained 12 random nucleotides. TCRdb passed the 5' RACE reads through MiXCR, listing each CDR3 protein once. The table has approximately 770,000 distinct CDR3 sequences, 58% seen once. The study, taken as a whole, reports: Strong correlation existed between TCR beta diversity and naive T cell percentage. The donors' CMV status was not determined, possibly confounding changes in expanded clonotypes.

Sequenced: blood. The rearrangement links TRBV27 to TRBJ1-5, with TRBD1 identical over 8 bases. This TCR came from a man younger than 40 in good health. CDR3 sequence: CASSLGQGYQPQHF. The CDR3 nucleotides read TGTGCCAGCAGTTTAGGACAGGGTTATCAGCCCCAGCATTTT.